What follows are 5 T cell receptor beta chains derived from one specimen sequenced in a study of blood T cell repertoires in COVID-19. The data were produced by immunoSEQ multiplex PCR, yet TCRdb's version contains in-frame clones alone and is incomplete. The table includes under 150,000 clones, roughly nine tenths detected once. Material for sequencing was peripheral blood. Receptors originate from a woman between 55 and 75 years old with active COVID-19.

The J gene is TRBJ2-1, the V gene TRBV3-1 (or the pseudogene TRBV3-2); tentatively, D is TRBD2 (5 bases). Per the germline V gene, CDR1 is LGHDT and CDR2 is YNNKEL (reference sequence). There are 13 residues in the CDR3. V gave up 4 bases and J gave up 6 bases, with 10 bases separating them. DNA of the CDR3: TGTGCCAGCAGCCCCCAAAGCGGCAATGAGCAGTTCTTC. It translates to CASSPQSGNEQFF.

The table lists this clone with a count of one. The chain uses TRBV28 and TRBJ1-5, with D perhaps matching TRBD1 (5 bases). The CDR3 has 13 amino acids. Germline V gives CDR1 MDHEN, CDR2 SYDVKM. Trimming removed 9 bases from V and 2 bases from J, with 11 bases in between. CDR3 region: CASRGTGNQPQHF. In nucleotides, the CDR3 is TGTGCCAGTAGGGGCACGGGCAATCAGCCCCAGCATTTT.

The V gene is TRBV9, the J gene TRBJ2-4; 15 nucleotides agree with TRBD2. Germline trimming cut 4 bases from V and 6 bases from J; bases unmatched to any gene: 11. CDR1 SGDLS and CDR2 YYNGEE come from the germline V gene. The CDR3 spans 18 residues. The CDR3 reads CASSSWVGLAGGVNIQYF. The CDR3 nucleotides are TGTGCCAGCAGCTCGTGGGTGGGACTAGCGGGAGGTGTAAACATTCAGTACTTC.

The chain joins TRBV3-1 (or the pseudogene TRBV3-2) to TRBJ2-7; TRBD1 matches at 10 bases. Germline V lookup: CDR1 LGHDT, CDR2 YNNKEL (reference sequence). Germline trimming cut 4 bases from V and 1 base from J; bases unmatched to any gene: 4. The CDR3 spans 15 residues. The DNA for the CDR3 is TGTGCCAGCAGCCGGGGGACAGGGGTATCCTACGAGCAGTACTTC. It translates to CASSRGTGVSYEQYF.

The V gene is TRBV7-2, the J gene TRBJ2-1, with a weak D call TRBD1 (6 bases). The CDR3 spans 13 residues. The V gene's germline CDR1 is SGHTA and CDR2 FQGNSA. With 5 bases removed from V and 5 bases from J, the gap between germline ends came to 10 bases. The CDR3 is CASSRYRDNEQFF. CDR3 bases: TGTGCCAGCAGCCGCTACAGGGACAATGAGCAGTTCTTC.